The TCR beta chain under discussion was sequenced for a study of cytomegalovirus exposure and HLA in healthy donors. Study-level results: The CMV antigen specificity of a few CMV-associated chains was confirmed through in vitro analysis. About 87% or about 30% of the time was how often most TCR beta V segments were productive, according to an earlier analysis.

The CDR3 spans 12 residues. V was pared by 8 bases and J by 8 bases, with 5 bases of the junction left unmatched. CDR1 and CDR2 (germline): MNHEY, SMNVEV (reference sequence). For this clone: As yet, its antigen is unknown.

A multiplex PCR was run with 60 Vbeta primers and 13 Jbeta primers. Measured with immunoSEQ multiplex PCR; TCRdb has only the in-frame clones, and not every one. The data show approximately 27,000 clones, around 64% seen once. Material for sequencing was PBMCs. The rearrangement links TRBV27 to TRBJ2-2; 7 bases align to TRBD2. The TCR originated in a woman aged 50 to 65 in good health and CMV-seronegative. CDR3 sequence (DNA): TGTGCCAGCCGAGGGAGGGCTGGGGAGCTGTTTTTT. It is translated as CASRGRAGELFF.